This T cell receptor beta chain was retrieved from a study of CDR3 diversity in severe acne. This clonotype was recorded many times. TCRdb reprocessed the PCR reads with MiXCR, giving one entry per CDR3 protein. The table records more than 80,000 distinct CDR3 sequences, about 53% of them present only once. V lost 4 bases and J 4 bases, leaving 4 bases between the germline ends. CDR1 ENHRY and CDR2 SYGVKD come from the germline V gene. The CDR3 totals 11 residues. Material: blood. The source of this sequence is a male donor with severe acne vulgaris. The J gene is TRBJ2-5, the V gene TRBV10-3; D unresolved. The chain's CDR3 is CAISGGETQYF. The CDR3 bases are TGTGCCATCAGTGGAGGAGAGACCCAGTACTTC.